Sequencing of this T cell receptor beta chain was carried out in a study of cytomegalovirus exposure and HLA in healthy donors (TCRdb year 2017). In the study overall: The 700 or so repertoires of the first cohort and the 120 validation repertoires were produced on the same platform, according to a later analysis. The aim of the study was to test whether cataloging public T cell receptors could identify signatures of past pathogen exposure. To predict cytomegalovirus infection status, the study combined high-throughput TCR immunosequencing, statistical association of individual TCRs with disease status, and machine learning. A separate validation cohort of roughly 120 different subjects was used in addition to the roughly 700-subject first cohort. Study-level results and caveats: A few of the identified cytomegalovirus-associated TCR beta chains were confirmed in vitro to be specific for cytomegalovirus antigens. The study gave a list of some 150 TCR beta chains associated with cytomegalovirus. While some public TCRs were present in many individuals, most TCR sequences turned up only very rarely across donors. The authors suggested that the approach could potentially be generalized to other disease states and immunological phenotypes. In both the original and validation cohorts, the classifier was reported to diagnose cytomegalovirus status with high specificity and sensitivity. A later analysis lacked HLA typing for the validation cohort, so it scored co-occurrence in that cohort across all 110 or so repertoires. A later analysis found that TCRs clustered in the first cohort also tended to co-occur in the 95 to 150 validation repertoires, with 94% of cluster scores above 0.

The library was generated by the immunoSEQ multiplex PCR assay. On the authors' methods: A statistical classification framework was developed to diagnose cytomegalovirus status using the catalog of TCR beta chain sequences. Sourced from immuneACCESS, this table was stored by TCRdb with only in-frame sequences that have V and J called. A share of the clones is absent; for the studies checked, an unresolved V gene accounts for under half, and the remainder has no known explanation. V and J calls and clone size are those listed in that table; D and trimming were worked out from the DNA. The table for this sample lists 250,000 to 400,000 clones; 88% of them were counted only once. Of the sample, around 0.91% is held by the ten largest clones. The donors belonged to the validation cohort of about 110 subjects, which was separate from the approximately 700-subject first cohort. About this clone: What this receptor recognizes is not known. Base qualities are not provided; no much larger clone lies one nucleotide away.

Sequenced material: PBMCs. This clonotype originated in a man between 25 and 39 years old in good health and CMV-seronegative.

The CDR3 is CASSRPLTGPNYGYTF. The DNA is as follows: TGTGCCAGCAGCCGACCTTTGACAGGGCCTAACTATGGCTACACCTTC. The rearranged chain carries TRBV11-2 and TRBJ1-2, with 7 bases aligning to TRBD1. The germline V gene encodes CDR1 SGHAT and CDR2 FQNNGV. V is trimmed back by 5 bases and J by 0 bases, and the junction contains 9 bases that no gene match accounts for. The CDR3 has 16 amino acids, counting the end cysteine and phenylalanine. Just the 48-base CDR3 DNA is kept, in frame starting at base 1.